Listed below are T cell receptor beta chains from one sample, sequenced in a study of response to subunit inactivated influenza vaccine. From the RT-PCR reads, TCRdb called clonotypes with MiXCR, one entry per CDR3 protein. The table shows some 550,000 distinct CDR3 sequences, with around 25% occurring only once. The data also belong to a second study, concerning T cells expressing NK-cell markers.

The starting material was CD4+ T cells sorted from PBMCs, obtained 11 to 12 days after vaccination. All receptors come from a man aged 45 to 65 who received an inactivated influenza vaccine. Both conserved end residues are part of each CDR3. The order of the fields is CDR3 DNA, CDR3 protein, D gene, J gene, clone size, V gene. The D gene is left open where the match is weak. Clone size is given for some rows only: seen once, a few or many times, or a class if the clone is expanded.

DNA: TGCAGTGCTAGCGGGATCTCCTACGAGCAGTACTTC; CDR3: CSASGISYEQYF; D: NA; J: TRBJ2-7; size: NA; V: TRBV20-1
DNA: TGCAGTGCTAAGCACAGGGGTGATGAGCAGTTCTTC; CDR3: CSAKHRGDEQFF; D: TRBD1; J: TRBJ2-1; size: NA; V: TRBV20-1
DNA: TGTGCCACCAGTGATTTCGGTAGCGGGGGGCGAGATACGCAGTATTTT; CDR3: CATSDFGSGGRDTQYF; D: TRBD2; J: TRBJ2-3; size: NA; V: TRBV24-1
DNA: TGTGCCAGCAGTTGGACAGGGGCAACTAATGAAAAACTGTTTTTT; CDR3: CASSWTGATNEKLFF; D: TRBD1; J: TRBJ1-4; size: NA; V: TRBV12-3/TRBV12-4
DNA: TGTGCCAGCAGTTTGGGTGGGACGGCAGGGGCCTCTGGGGCCAACGTCCTGACTTTC; CDR3: CASSLGGTAGASGANVLTF; D: NA; J: TRBJ2-6; size: few; V: TRBV28
DNA: TGTGCCAGCAGCCCCGGGGGGCTGGATGAAGCTTTCTTT; CDR3: CASSPGGLDEAFF; D: NA; J: TRBJ1-1; size: NA; V: TRBV5-6
DNA: TGTGCCATCAGTGAGTTAGGACAGGGGGCCTACAATGAGCAGTTCTTC; CDR3: CAISELGQGAYNEQFF; D: TRBD1; J: TRBJ2-1; size: NA; V: TRBV10-3
DNA: TGCAGTGCTGCCGGGACAGGGTTGAACGAGCAGTACTTC; CDR3: CSAAGTGLNEQYF; D: TRBD1; J: TRBJ2-7; size: NA; V: TRBV20-1
DNA: TGTGCCACCAGCAGAGAGCGTTTACTCTTAGAAGCTAATGAAAAACTGTTTTTT; CDR3: CATSRERLLLEANEKLFF; D: NA; J: TRBJ1-4; size: NA; V: TRBV15
DNA: TGTGCCAGCAGTTACGCCCGGGGAATAGGAGGACAGCCCCAGCATTTT; CDR3: CASSYARGIGGQPQHF; D: NA; J: TRBJ1-5; size: NA; V: TRBV6-2/TRBV6-3
DNA: TGTGCCAGCAGCCTACTGGCCGGGGGACAGGGAGTAGATACGCAGTATTTT; CDR3: CASSLLAGGQGVDTQYF; D: TRBD1; J: TRBJ2-3; size: NA; V: TRBV7-9
DNA: TGTGCCAGCAGCTTGGGGGTAGGGGCCTACGAGCAGTACTTC; CDR3: CASSLGVGAYEQYF; D: NA; J: TRBJ2-7; size: NA; V: TRBV7-2
DNA: TGCGCCAGCAGCTTGGGTGAGAGCCGGGGTCAGCCCCAGCATTTT; CDR3: CASSLGESRGQPQHF; D: NA; J: TRBJ1-5; size: few; V: TRBV5-1
DNA: TGTGCCAGCAGCTCCCGTCCGGTCCCGAGGTACAATGAGCAGTTCTTC; CDR3: CASSSRPVPRYNEQFF; D: NA; J: TRBJ2-1; size: NA; V: TRBV7-2
DNA: TGCAGTGCTAGAGTACGGGTCGGGTACAATGAGCAGTTCTTC; CDR3: CSARVRVGYNEQFF; D: NA; J: TRBJ2-1; size: few; V: TRBV20-1
DNA: TGTGCCAGCAGTTTGACAGTGAGCTCCTACAATGAGCAGTTCTTC; CDR3: CASSLTVSSYNEQFF; D: NA; J: TRBJ2-1; size: NA; V: TRBV28
DNA: TGTGCCAGCAGCCCTGTAGGGGGCCAGCCCCAGCATTTT; CDR3: CASSPVGGQPQHF; D: TRBD1; J: TRBJ1-5; size: NA; V: TRBV7-9
DNA: TGTGCCAGCAGTTCGGGACTAGAGTGGTATACGCAGTATTTT; CDR3: CASSSGLEWYTQYF; D: TRBD2; J: TRBJ2-3; size: once; V: TRBV28
DNA: TGCACTGCCTCTTGGGGGGGATATAATTCACCCCTCCACTTT; CDR3: CTASWGGYNSPLHF; D: NA; J: TRBJ1-6; size: NA; V: TRBV20-1
DNA: TGTGCCAGCAGCTCGATGGCAGTTAACTATGGCTACACCTTC; CDR3: CASSSMAVNYGYTF; D: NA; J: TRBJ1-2; size: NA; V: TRBV7-2
DNA: TGCGCCAGCAGTGAGACAGGGGCCCCCGGGGAGCTGTTTTTT; CDR3: CASSETGAPGELFF; D: TRBD1; J: TRBJ2-2; size: few; V: TRBV10-2
DNA: TGCAGCGTTGAAGACTTCGATGGCTACACCTTC; CDR3: CSVEDFDGYTF; D: NA; J: TRBJ1-2; size: many; V: TRBV29-1
DNA: TGTGCCAGATCCACTAGCGGGAAGACGGATACGCAGTATTTT; CDR3: CARSTSGKTDTQYF; D: TRBD2; J: TRBJ2-3; size: few; V: TRBV2
DNA: TGTGCCACCAGCAGACCGCCGAAAGGGGGGAATTCACCCCTCCACTTT; CDR3: CATSRPPKGGNSPLHF; D: NA; J: TRBJ1-6; size: once; V: TRBV15
DNA: TGTGCCAGCAGCTTAAACGGCTACAATCAGCCCCAGCATTTT; CDR3: CASSLNGYNQPQHF; D: NA; J: TRBJ1-5; size: many; V: TRBV7-2
DNA: TGTGCCAGCAGCCTACGGCTAGGGGGTTCTTCCAATCAGCCCCAGCATTTT; CDR3: CASSLRLGGSSNQPQHF; D: NA; J: TRBJ1-5; size: NA; V: TRBV28
DNA: TGTGCCAGCAGTTTGGTCCCTGTGACAGTCTATGGCTACACCTTC; CDR3: CASSLVPVTVYGYTF; D: NA; J: TRBJ1-2; size: NA; V: TRBV12-3/TRBV12-4
DNA: TGTGCCAGCAGCTCTAACGTGCGCAGTGTAGTTTACGAGCAGTACTTC; CDR3: CASSSNVRSVVYEQYF; D: NA; J: TRBJ2-7; size: few; V: TRBV7-9
DNA: TGTGTCACCAGTGGGGCAAGCTCCTACAATGAGCAGTTCTTC; CDR3: CVTSGASSYNEQFF; D: NA; J: TRBJ2-1; size: NA; V: TRBV24-1
DNA: TGCAGTGCTAGTCAGGGCAGGGAAGTGGTGCAGTTCTTC; CDR3: CSASQGREVVQFF; D: NA; J: TRBJ2-1; size: few; V: TRBV20-1
DNA: TGTGCCAGCAGTTCAGGGGTTGACAATCAGCCCCAGCATTTT; CDR3: CASSSGVDNQPQHF; D: NA; J: TRBJ1-5; size: NA; V: TRBV28
DNA: TGTGCCACCAGGAAGGAGACTGAAGCTTTCTTT; CDR3: CATRKETEAFF; D: NA; J: TRBJ1-1; size: NA; V: TRBV15